Included here is one T cell receptor (beta chain) sequence, with context. The data stem from a study of shared clonotypes between healthy human individuals. The assay was immunoSEQ multiplex PCR, and TCRdb's table has in-frame clones only and misses some. The sample gives hundreds of thousands of clones, 95% to 98% of which show up once; 0.3% is in the top ten. Germline V gene sequence: CDR1 SGHTA, CDR2 FQGNSA. V was shortened by 5 bases and J by 7 bases, with 9 bases between the two germline ends. The CDR3 sequence is 12 residues long. Naive CD8 cells were CD45RO-negative, positively selected for CCR7, excluding terminally differentiated effector memory CD45RA+ cells.

The material sequenced was naive CD8+ T cells sorted from blood. This clonotype was sampled from a man younger than 40 in good health. The V call is TRBV7-2, the J call TRBJ2-1; tentatively, D is TRBD2 (6 bases). The CDR3 bases are TGTGCCAGCAGCGCTGGGAGGAATGAGCAGTTCTTC. The encoded protein is CASSAGRNEQFF.